A selection of T cell receptor beta chains follows, all from one sample in a study of regulatory T cells in long-lasting Graves disease. TCRdb fed the multiplex PCR reads into MiXCR, producing one record per CDR3 protein. The repertoire holds more than 300,000 distinct CDR3 sequences, with roughly a fifth as singletons. Sequenced material: peripheral blood mononuclear cells (PBMCs), taken when the disease was refractory, from a patient treated with antithyroid drugs. The receptors shown here come from a female donor with Graves disease. Both conserved end residues are part of each CDR3. Each record gives: V gene, clone size, D gene, CDR3 length, J gene, CDR3 DNA, CDR3 protein. The D gene is left open where the match is weak. A row's size may be missing; if present it is once, few, many or a size class.

v_call: TRBV2; clone_size: few; d_call: TRBD1; cdr3_length: 15; j_call: TRBJ2-7; cdr3_nt: TGTGCCAGCAGTACGGACAGGACGAGCTCCTACGAGCAGTACTTC; cdr3_aa: CASSTDRTSSYEQYF
v_call: TRBV20-1; clone_size: many; d_call: .; cdr3_length: 15; j_call: TRBJ2-7; cdr3_nt: TGCAGTGCTAACCCACTAGGGGGGGCCTCCTACGAGCAGTACTTC; cdr3_aa: CSANPLGGASYEQYF
v_call: TRBV3-1; clone_size: .; d_call: TRBD1; cdr3_length: 13; j_call: TRBJ2-7; cdr3_nt: TGTGCCAGCAGCCGGGACAGCTCCTACGAGCAGTGCTTC; cdr3_aa: CASSRDSSYEQCF
v_call: TRBV4-1; clone_size: .; d_call: .; cdr3_length: 16; j_call: TRBJ2-2; cdr3_nt: TGCGCCAGCAGCCAAGACCCGGGACGTCGGTCCGGGGAGCTGTTTTTT; cdr3_aa: CASSQDPGRRSGELFF
v_call: TRBV7-2; clone_size: .; d_call: .; cdr3_length: 14; j_call: TRBJ1-2; cdr3_nt: TGTGCCAGCAGCTTAGTGTTAGGGCCCTATGGCAACACCTTC; cdr3_aa: CASSLVLGPYGNTF
v_call: TRBV3-1; clone_size: few; d_call: .; cdr3_length: 14; j_call: TRBJ2-7; cdr3_nt: TGTGCCAGCAGCGCTACTAGCTTGGGGGGCGAGCAGTACTTC; cdr3_aa: CASSATSLGGEQYF
v_call: TRBV5-1; clone_size: .; d_call: .; cdr3_length: 15; j_call: TRBJ2-3; cdr3_nt: TGCGCCAGCAGCCCGTTAGTAGGGGGCACAGATACGCAGTATTTT; cdr3_aa: CASSPLVGGTDTQYF
v_call: TRBV19; clone_size: many; d_call: TRBD1; cdr3_length: 13; j_call: TRBJ1-4; cdr3_nt: TGTGCCAGTACGGACAGGGCTAATGAAAAACTGTTTTTT; cdr3_aa: CASTDRANEKLFF
v_call: TRBV29-1; clone_size: many; d_call: TRBD2; cdr3_length: 16; j_call: TRBJ2-5; cdr3_nt: TGCAGCGTTGAAGAGGGACTAGCGGGGGGGCGGGGGACCCAGTACTTC; cdr3_aa: CSVEEGLAGGRGTQYF
v_call: TRBV20-1; clone_size: many; d_call: .; cdr3_length: 14; j_call: TRBJ2-4; cdr3_nt: TGCAGTGCTACCCGGGAGAGGGCCCAAAACATTCAGTACTTC; cdr3_aa: CSATRERAQNIQYF
v_call: TRBV30; clone_size: many; d_call: .; cdr3_length: 12; j_call: TRBJ1-1; cdr3_nt: TGTGCCTGGGAGGGGGTATGGGCTGAAGCTTTCTTT; cdr3_aa: CAWEGVWAEAFF
v_call: TRBV2; clone_size: few; d_call: TRBD1; cdr3_length: 15; j_call: TRBJ2-5; cdr3_nt: TGTGCCAGCTCTTCGAAAACGGGACAGGGTGAGACCCAGTACTTC; cdr3_aa: CASSSKTGQGETQYF
v_call: TRBV7-9; clone_size: few; d_call: .; cdr3_length: 14; j_call: TRBJ1-2; cdr3_nt: TGTGCCAGCAGCTTAGCTTTACCAGGGTATGGCTACACCTTC; cdr3_aa: CASSLALPGYGYTF
v_call: TRBV6-1; clone_size: .; d_call: .; cdr3_length: 15; j_call: TRBJ1-6; cdr3_nt: TGTGCCAGCAGGCCCTTTGGGGGGGGCGATTCACCCCTCCACTTT; cdr3_aa: CASRPFGGGDSPLHF
v_call: TRBV27; clone_size: many; d_call: .; cdr3_length: 12; j_call: TRBJ2-5; cdr3_nt: TGTGCCAGCAGTCACCTCCAAGAGACCCAGTACTTC; cdr3_aa: CASSHLQETQYF
v_call: TRBV5-1; clone_size: .; d_call: TRBD2; cdr3_length: 17; j_call: TRBJ2-7; cdr3_nt: TGCGCCAGCAGCCGGGGGCAACTAGCGGACCGTTCCTACGAGCAGTACTTC; cdr3_aa: CASSRGQLADRSYEQYF
v_call: TRBV7-8; clone_size: few; d_call: .; cdr3_length: 16; j_call: TRBJ2-3; cdr3_nt: TGTGCCAGCAGCTTCTTGGGGGAGTGGGGAACAGATACGCAGTATTTT; cdr3_aa: CASSFLGEWGTDTQYF
v_call: TRBV28; clone_size: many; d_call: .; cdr3_length: 13; j_call: TRBJ1-4; cdr3_nt: TGTGCCAGCAGTTTATCCGGGAGGGAAAAACTGTTTTTT; cdr3_aa: CASSLSGREKLFF
v_call: TRBV6-1; clone_size: .; d_call: .; cdr3_length: 12; j_call: TRBJ2-7; cdr3_nt: TGTGCCAGCAGCCGGGCCATCTACGAGCAGTACTTC; cdr3_aa: CASSRAIYEQYF
v_call: TRBV11-2; clone_size: .; d_call: .; cdr3_length: 15; j_call: TRBJ1-5; cdr3_nt: TGTGCCAGCAGCAAAGGGGTATCTGACAATCAGCCCCAGCATTTT; cdr3_aa: CASSKGVSDNQPQHF
v_call: TRBV27; clone_size: many; d_call: .; cdr3_length: 13; j_call: TRBJ1-1; cdr3_nt: TGTGCCAGCAGGGAACAGGGGAACACTGAAGCTTTCTTT; cdr3_aa: CASREQGNTEAFF
v_call: TRBV6-1; clone_size: .; d_call: .; cdr3_length: 15; j_call: TRBJ1-5; cdr3_nt: TGTGCCAGCAGCTCACAGGGATTTAGCAATCAGCCCCAGCATTTT; cdr3_aa: CASSSQGFSNQPQHF
v_call: TRBV24-1; clone_size: few; d_call: TRBD2; cdr3_length: 16; j_call: TRBJ2-7; cdr3_nt: TGTGCCACCAGTGATTTTAAAGCGGGAGGTACCTACGAGCAGTACTTC; cdr3_aa: CATSDFKAGGTYEQYF
v_call: TRBV12-3/TRBV12-4; clone_size: .; d_call: TRBD2; cdr3_length: 16; j_call: TRBJ2-1; cdr3_nt: TGTGCCAGTCGTTCTCGACTAGCGGGAAACTACAATGAGCAGTTCTTC; cdr3_aa: CASRSRLAGNYNEQFF
v_call: TRBV4-3; clone_size: .; d_call: .; cdr3_length: 16; j_call: TRBJ1-2; cdr3_nt: TGCGCCAGCAGCCAAGATAGTTCAGGGATCGACTATGGCTACACCTTC; cdr3_aa: CASSQDSSGIDYGYTF
v_call: TRBV2; clone_size: many; d_call: .; cdr3_length: 14; j_call: TRBJ2-7; cdr3_nt: TGTGCCAGCAGTGAGGGGGGGGCGGTAGGCGAGCAGTACTTC; cdr3_aa: CASSEGGAVGEQYF
v_call: TRBV30; clone_size: .; d_call: .; cdr3_length: 13; j_call: TRBJ2-1; cdr3_nt: TGTGCCTGGAATCCTACCACATACAATGAGCAGTTCTTC; cdr3_aa: CAWNPTTYNEQFF
v_call: TRBV25-1; clone_size: many; d_call: .; cdr3_length: 13; j_call: TRBJ2-5; cdr3_nt: TGTGCCAGCAGCCGACTTTCGCGGGAGACCCAGTACTTC; cdr3_aa: CASSRLSRETQYF
v_call: TRBV6-1; clone_size: .; d_call: .; cdr3_length: 14; j_call: TRBJ2-6; cdr3_nt: TGTGCCAGCAGTGCAGCTGGACCGGGGAACGTCCTGACTTTC; cdr3_aa: CASSAAGPGNVLTF
v_call: TRBV7-2; clone_size: many; d_call: TRBD1; cdr3_length: 17; j_call: TRBJ1-5; cdr3_nt: TGTGCCAGCAGCTTAGCGTTCGGACAGGGCAGGAATCAGCCCCAGCATTTT; cdr3_aa: CASSLAFGQGRNQPQHF
v_call: TRBV7-2; clone_size: .; d_call: .; cdr3_length: 13; j_call: TRBJ2-7; cdr3_nt: TGTGCCAGCAGCTCCCCTTTGATGGTCGAGCAGTACTTC; cdr3_aa: CASSSPLMVEQYF
v_call: TRBV7-2; clone_size: .; d_call: .; cdr3_length: 15; j_call: TRBJ1-4; cdr3_nt: TGTGCCAGCAGCTTAAGTGGGGGGCGTAGTGAAAAACTGTTTTTT; cdr3_aa: CASSLSGGRSEKLFF
v_call: TRBV12-3/TRBV12-4; clone_size: .; d_call: .; cdr3_length: 12; j_call: TRBJ2-1; cdr3_nt: TGTGCCAGCAGTTTAAACCCTAGCCGAACGATCTTC; cdr3_aa: CASSLNPSRTIF
v_call: TRBV7-2; clone_size: many; d_call: .; cdr3_length: 13; j_call: TRBJ1-1; cdr3_nt: TGTGCCAGCACGACAGGTTTGAACACTGAAGCTTTCTTT; cdr3_aa: CASTTGLNTEAFF